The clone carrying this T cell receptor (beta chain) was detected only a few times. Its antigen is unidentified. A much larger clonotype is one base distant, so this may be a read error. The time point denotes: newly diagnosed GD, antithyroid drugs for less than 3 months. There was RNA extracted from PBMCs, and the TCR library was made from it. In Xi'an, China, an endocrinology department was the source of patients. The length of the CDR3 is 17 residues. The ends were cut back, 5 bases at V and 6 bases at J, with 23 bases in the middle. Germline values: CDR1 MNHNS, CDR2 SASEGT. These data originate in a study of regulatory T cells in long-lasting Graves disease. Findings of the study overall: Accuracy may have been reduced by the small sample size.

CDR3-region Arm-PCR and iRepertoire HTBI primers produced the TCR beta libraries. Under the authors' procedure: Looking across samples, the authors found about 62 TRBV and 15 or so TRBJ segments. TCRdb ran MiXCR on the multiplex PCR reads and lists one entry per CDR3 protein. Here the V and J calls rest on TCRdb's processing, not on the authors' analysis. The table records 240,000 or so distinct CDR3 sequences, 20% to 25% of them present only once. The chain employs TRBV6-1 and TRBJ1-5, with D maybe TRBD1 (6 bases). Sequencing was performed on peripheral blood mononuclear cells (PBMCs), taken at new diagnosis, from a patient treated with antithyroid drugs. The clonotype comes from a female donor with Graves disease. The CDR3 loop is CASSPKGGERWSQPQHF. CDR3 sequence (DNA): TGTGCCAGCAGTCCCAAGGGGGGCGAACGCTGGAGTCAGCCCCAGCATTTT.